The present TCR beta chain was sequenced within a study of T cells after yellow fever vaccination. Regarding the study as a whole: Researchers noted that a small share of clonotypes showed up in both CD4 and CD8 compartments.

UMIs and a universal primer site were added when TCR cDNA was made by 5'RACE template switching. TCRdb re-called the 5' RACE reads through MiXCR, storing one row per CDR3 protein. In the table there are some 350,000 distinct CDR3 sequences, around 10% of which are singletons. A note on this clonotype: Its antigen is unknown.

In germline, CDR1 is SGHRS, CDR2 YFSETQ. After removal of 0 bases from V and 0 bases from J, the junction contained 1 base not matched to a gene. This CDR3 region has 15 residues. The source was PBMCs, collected on the day of the first yellow fever vaccination. V and J are TRBV5-1 and TRBJ2-3; TRBD2 matches at 7 bases. This TCR derives from a man younger than 35 who received the YFV17D yellow fever vaccine. The CDR3 sequence: CASSLASGSTDTQYF. CDR3 in DNA: TGCGCCAGCAGCTTGGCTAGCGGAAGCACAGATACGCAGTATTTT.